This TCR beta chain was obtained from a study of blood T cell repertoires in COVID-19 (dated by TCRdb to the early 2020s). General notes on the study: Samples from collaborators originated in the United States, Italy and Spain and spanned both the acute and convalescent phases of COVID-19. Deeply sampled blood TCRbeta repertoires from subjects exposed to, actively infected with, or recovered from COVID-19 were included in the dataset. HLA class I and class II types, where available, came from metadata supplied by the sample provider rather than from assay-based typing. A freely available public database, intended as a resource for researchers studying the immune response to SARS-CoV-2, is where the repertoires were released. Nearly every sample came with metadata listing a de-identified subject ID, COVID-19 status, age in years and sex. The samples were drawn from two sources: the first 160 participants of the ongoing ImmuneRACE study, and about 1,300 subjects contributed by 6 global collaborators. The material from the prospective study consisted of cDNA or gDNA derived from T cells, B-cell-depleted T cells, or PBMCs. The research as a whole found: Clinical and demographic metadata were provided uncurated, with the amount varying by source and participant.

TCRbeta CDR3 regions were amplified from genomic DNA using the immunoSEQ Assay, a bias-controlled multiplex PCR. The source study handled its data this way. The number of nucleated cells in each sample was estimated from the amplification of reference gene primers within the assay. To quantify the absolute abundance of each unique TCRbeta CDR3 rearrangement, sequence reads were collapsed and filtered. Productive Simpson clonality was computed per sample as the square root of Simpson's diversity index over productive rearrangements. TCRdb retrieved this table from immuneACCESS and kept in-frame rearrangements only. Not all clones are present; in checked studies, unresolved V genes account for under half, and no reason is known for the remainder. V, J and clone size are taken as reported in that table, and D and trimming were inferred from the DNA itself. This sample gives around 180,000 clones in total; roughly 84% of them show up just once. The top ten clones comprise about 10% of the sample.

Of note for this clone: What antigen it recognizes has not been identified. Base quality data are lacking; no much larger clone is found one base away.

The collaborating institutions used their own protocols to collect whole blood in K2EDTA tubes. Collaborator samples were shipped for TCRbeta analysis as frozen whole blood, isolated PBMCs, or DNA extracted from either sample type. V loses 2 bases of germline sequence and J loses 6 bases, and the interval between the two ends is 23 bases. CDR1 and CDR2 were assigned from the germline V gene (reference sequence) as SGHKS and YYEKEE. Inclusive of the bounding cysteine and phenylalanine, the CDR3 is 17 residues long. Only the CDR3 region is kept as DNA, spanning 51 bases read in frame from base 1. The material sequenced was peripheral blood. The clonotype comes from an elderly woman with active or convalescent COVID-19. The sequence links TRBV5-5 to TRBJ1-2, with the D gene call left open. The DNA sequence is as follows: TGTGCCAGCAGCTTCTTCGGGCAGCGGGCGGGAGGTCATGGCTACACCTTC. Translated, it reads CASSFFGQRAGGHGYTF.